This T cell receptor beta chain was recorded in a study of control samples from healthy donors and cancer patients. Repertoires were generated with immunoSEQ multiplex PCR, while TCRdb's copy carries only in-frame clones and drops some. The top ten clones hold about an eighth of a sample with about 140,000 clones, approximately 94% of them seen once. V was clipped by 6 bases and J by 6 bases, with 20 bases between them. This CDR3 has 15 residues. CDR1 and CDR2 (germline): ENHRY, SYGVKD. The TCR sequence derives from a man aged 40-55 years in good health. The sample was blood. The chain is built from TRBV10-3 and TRBJ1-2, with D tentatively TRBD1 (6 bases). The CDR3 spells CAIRQDGGGPNGYTF. The CDR3 DNA reads as TGTGCCATCAGACAGGATGGGGGGGGCCCGAATGGCTACACCTTC.